This T cell receptor (beta chain) is from a study of cytomegalovirus exposure and HLA in healthy donors. At the level of the study: Ancestry clustering placed 70% to 90% of several hundred genotyped donors in the Caucasian-associated cluster. Study conclusions and caveats: Apparent HLA restriction characterized most CMV-associated TCR beta chains in a later analysis.

In its sample, this clone was seen once. Its antigen remains unidentified. The CDR3 loop spans 15 amino acids. Germline V lookup: CDR1 SNHLY, CDR2 FYNNEI. Losses at the gene ends were 5 bases for V and 6 bases for J; bases not matched to a gene: 8. Vbeta (60) and Jbeta (13) primers were used in the PCR. Clones were read by immunoSEQ multiplex PCR, and TCRdb kept only the in-frame ones, dropping some. The sample consists of 150,000 to 200,000 clones, 75% of them appearing once. Source material: PBMCs. The TCR sequence derives from a woman between 45 and 60 years old in good health and CMV-seropositive. The chain carries TRBV2 and TRBJ2-7, with 12 nucleotides matching TRBD1. CDR3 amino acids: CASSSRPGQGAEQYF. The CDR3 DNA follows: TGTGCCAGCAGTTCCCGTCCGGGACAGGGGGCCGAGCAGTACTTC.